One and the same sample provided the 9 T cell receptor beta chains below, sequenced in a study of PD-1 blockade in classical Hodgkin lymphoma. All the patients suffered relapse after autologous stem cell transplantation, and brentuximab vedotin exposure differed. The assay was immunoSEQ multiplex PCR, and TCRdb's table has in-frame clones only and misses some. The table lists about 63,000 clones, around 89% of them singletons. Sequenced material: peripheral blood mononuclear cells (PBMCs), taken before the second cycle of nivolumab. These receptor sequences come from a human donor with classical Hodgkin lymphoma.

V and J are TRBV4-1 and TRBJ2-3, with 12 positions matching TRBD2. Germline assignment: CDR1 MGHRA and CDR2 YSYEKL. The V segment lost 4 bases and the J segment 4 bases; nucleotides outside the gene matches: 6. This CDR3 has 16 residues. Here the CDR3 DNA reads TGCGCCAGCAGCCTTCGGACTAGCGGGATCTCAGATACGCAGTATTTT. Protein sequence: CASSLRTSGISDTQYF.

V usage is TRBV7-8 and J usage is TRBJ2-7; 7 bases are a match to TRBD1. This CDR3 comprises 13 residues. Germline loops: CDR1 SGHVS, CDR2 FQNEAQ. V shed 5 bases, J shed 2 bases, and the junction held 3 bases outside the gene matches. The CDR3 spells CASSPDRAYEQYF. Written as DNA, the CDR3 is TGTGCCAGCAGCCCCGACAGGGCCTACGAGCAGTACTTC.

This clone was picked up a small number of times. This sequence joins TRBV6-5 and TRBJ1-1, with a weak D call TRBD1 (5 bases). Per the germline V gene, CDR1 is MNHEY and CDR2 is SVGAGI. There are 15 residues in the CDR3. V lost 5 bases, J lost 10 bases, and 23 bases lay in between. Written as DNA, the CDR3 is TGTGCCAGCAGTCCCACCGGGACGGGGGATGAAGTAGCTTTCTTT. As protein: CASSPTGTGDEVAFF.

The chain combines TRBV28 with TRBJ2-5; possibly TRBD1 for D (5 bases). Germline V CDR1 and CDR2: MDHEN, SYDVKM. The CDR3 loop spans 14 amino acids. The V and J ends lost 2 bases and 5 bases respectively, with 12 bases between them. CDR3 in DNA: TGTGCCAGCAGTTTAATTATGACAGCCGAGACCCAGTACTTC. This encodes CASSLIMTAETQYF.

The CDR3, as DNA: TGCGCCAGCAGTCCAGGGAATGGGGGCACCGGGGAGCTGTTTTTT. Protein: CASSPGNGGTGELFF. The chain combines TRBV5-1 with TRBJ2-2; D may match TRBD1 or TRBD2 (5 bases each). This CDR3 spans 15 amino acids. Trimming took off 5 bases at V and 4 bases at J, with 15 bases between the two ends. From germline, CDR1 is SGHRS and CDR2 YFSETQ.

This clone was detected once. This chain uses TRBV28 with TRBJ1-4, with D unclear. V was clipped by 3 bases and J by 8 bases, with 7 bases between them. CDR3 length: 12 residues. CDR1 is MDHEN, CDR2 SYDVKM, per germline. The CDR3 DNA is TGTGCCAGCAGTTTGAAGGGAGAAAAACTGTTTTTT. It encodes CASSLKGEKLFF.

This chain links TRBV7-3 with TRBJ2-3; TRBD2 agrees at 8 bases. The J segment lost 1 base and the V segment lost 2 bases, leaving 2 bases of the junction unmatched. Germline V gives CDR1 SGHTA, CDR2 FQGTGA. CDR3 size: 15 residues. CDR3 coding DNA: TGTGCCAGCAGCTTACTCGGGGGGGGCACAGATACGCAGTATTTT. This sequence encodes CASSLLGGGTDTQYF.

The J gene is TRBJ2-1, the V gene TRBV5-1, with D possibly called TRBD1 or TRBD2 (6 bases each). The CDR3 runs 14 residues. The germline V and J ends were trimmed by 4 bases and 4 bases, with 12 bases remaining between them. The germline V gene encodes CDR1 SGHRS and CDR2 YFSETQ. In DNA, the CDR3 is TGCGCCAGCAGCCCGGAGGGGGTATACAATGAGCAGTTCTTC. It is translated as CASSPEGVYNEQFF.

This chain uses TRBV5-1 with TRBJ1-4; no clear D gene. V lost 1 base to trimming and J lost 3 bases, with 7 bases between them. CDR3 length equals 14 residues. CDR1 is SGHRS, CDR2 YFSETQ, per germline. Here the CDR3 DNA reads TGCGCCAGCAGCTTGCAGAGCTCTAATGAAAAACTGTTTTTT. The encoded protein is CASSLQSSNEKLFF.